The T cell receptor (beta chain) described here comes from a study of blood T cell repertoires in COVID-19. With 2 bases removed from V and 5 bases from J, the gap between germline ends came to 15 bases. Looked up from germline, CDR1 is SGHAT and CDR2 is FQNNGV. This CDR3 is 15 amino acids long. Original analysis: Reference gene primer amplification yielded estimated nucleated cell counts. Measured with immunoSEQ multiplex PCR; TCRdb has only the in-frame clones, and not every one. V and J calls and clone size follow that table, whereas D and trimming were derived from the DNA. The sample lists approximately 79,000 clones, roughly 89% seen once, with around 0.6% in the top ten.

This sequence joins TRBV11-2 and TRBJ2-5, with a tentative D call TRBD1 (6 bases). Sequencing was carried out using peripheral blood. This TCR derives from a man aged 55 to 70 with acute or convalescent COVID-19. CDR3 in amino acids: CASSLRGRGVETQYF. DNA of the CDR3: TGTGCCAGCAGCTTAAGAGGCAGGGGAGTTGAGACCCAGTACTTC. Full variable domain (remainder filled in from reference TRBV11-2 and TRBJ2-5): EAGVAQSPRYKIIEKRQSVAFWCNPISGHATLYWYQQILGQGPKLLIQFQNNGVVDDSQLPKDRFSAERLKGVDSTLKIQPAKLEDSAVYLCASSLRGRGVETQYFGPGTRLLVL.